This T cell receptor (beta chain) was recorded in a study of T cells in localized non-small cell lung cancer. Whole-study findings and limits: Adjacent uninvolved lung tissue had the highest T cell clonality, exceeding tumor. The study detected a median roughly 61 of the top 100 tumor clones in adjacent lung. Sequencing covered just one tumor region, so heterogeneity cannot be ruled out.

This clone was found a few times. What it recognizes is unknown. The CDR3 is 14 residues long. From germline, CDR1 is LNHDA and CDR2 SQIVND (reference sequence). Trimming cost V 4 bases and J 2 bases, with 12 bases left between them. The method was immunoSEQ multiplex PCR; TCRdb's version includes in-frame clones alone and lacks a portion of them. The sample lists around 2,000 clones, roughly 22% occurring once. The authors took atypia-free adjacent lung at least 2 cm from the tumor margin. This chain joins TRBV19 and TRBJ2-7, with D perhaps TRBD2 (6 bases). The TCR originated in a man between 35 and 75 years old with stage I squamous cell lung carcinoma. Sequencing used normal lung tissue next to the tumor, obtained before any cancer treatment. This chain's CDR3 is CASSTTGVPYEQYF. CDR3 in DNA: TGTGCCAGTAGTACTACGGGGGTCCCCTACGAGCAGTACTTC.